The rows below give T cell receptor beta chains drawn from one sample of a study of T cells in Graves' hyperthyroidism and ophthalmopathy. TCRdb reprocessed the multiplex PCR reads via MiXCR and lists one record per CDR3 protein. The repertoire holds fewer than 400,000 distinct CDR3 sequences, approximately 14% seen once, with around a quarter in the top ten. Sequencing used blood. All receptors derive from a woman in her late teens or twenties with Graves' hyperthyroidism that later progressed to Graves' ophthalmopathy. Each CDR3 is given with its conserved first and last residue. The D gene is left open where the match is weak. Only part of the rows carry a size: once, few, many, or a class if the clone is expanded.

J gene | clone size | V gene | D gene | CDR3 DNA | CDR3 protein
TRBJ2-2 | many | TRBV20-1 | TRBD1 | TGCAGTGCTAGATTAACCGGGACAGGGGTCACCGGGGAGCTGTTTTTT | CSARLTGTGVTGELFF
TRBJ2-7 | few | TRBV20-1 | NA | TGCAGTGCTAGAAGGATTTCCTACGAGCAGTACTTC | CSARRISYEQYF
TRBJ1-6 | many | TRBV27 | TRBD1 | TGTGCCAGCAGTCCGGACAGGGGGCTACCCCTCCACTTT | CASSPDRGLPLHF
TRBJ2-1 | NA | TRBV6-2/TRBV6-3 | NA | TGTGCCAGCATCCCCGAGGGAGTTAATGAGCAGTTCTTC | CASIPEGVNEQFF
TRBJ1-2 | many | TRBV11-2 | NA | TGTGCCAGCAGCTTAAATTCAGGTCTGGGCAATGGCTACACCTTC | CASSLNSGLGNGYTF
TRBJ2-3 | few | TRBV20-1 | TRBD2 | TGCAGTGCTTTCCTAGCGGGAGCAACAGATACGCAGTATTTT | CSAFLAGATDTQYF
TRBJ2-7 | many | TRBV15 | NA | TGTGCCACCAGCGCCCCTGGGGACAACGATCCTTACGAGCAGTACTTC | CATSAPGDNDPYEQYF
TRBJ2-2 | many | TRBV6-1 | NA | TGTGCCAGCTCCCTACTGAGGGTGAACACCGGGGAGCTGTTTTTT | CASSLLRVNTGELFF
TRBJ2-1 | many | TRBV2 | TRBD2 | TGTGCCAGCAGTGTAGTAGCGGGAGCCCATGAGCAGTTCTTC | CASSVVAGAHEQFF
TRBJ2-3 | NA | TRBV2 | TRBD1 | TGTGCCAGTGCCGGGACAGGGGACGGGCGCACAGATACGCAGTATTTT | CASAGTGDGRTDTQYF
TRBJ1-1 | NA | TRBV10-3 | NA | TGTGCCATCTCCCGGGGCACTGAAGCTTTCTTT | CAISRGTEAFF
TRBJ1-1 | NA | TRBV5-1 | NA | TGCGCCAGCAGCCGGGGGGGGGACACTGAAGCTTTCTTT | CASSRGGDTEAFF
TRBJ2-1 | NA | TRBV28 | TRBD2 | TGTGCCAGCAGTTACACTAGCGGGGCAGGATACAATGAGCAGTTCTTC | CASSYTSGAGYNEQFF
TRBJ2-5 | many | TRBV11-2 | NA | TGTGCCAGCAGCATTAGTAGGCGGGAGACCCAGTACTTC | CASSISRRETQYF
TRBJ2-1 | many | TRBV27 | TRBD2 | TGTGCCAGCAGTTTAAGAAGAGTGGGACTAGCGGCGGTAGAGCAGTTCTTC | CASSLRRVGLAAVEQFF
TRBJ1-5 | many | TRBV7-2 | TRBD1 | TGTGCCAGCAGCTTAAGGGGGCAGGTCAATCAGCCCCAGCATTTT | CASSLRGQVNQPQHF
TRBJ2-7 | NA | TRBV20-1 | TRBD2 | TGCAGTGCTAGATTTGCAGCGGGAGCCTACGAGCAGTACTTC | CSARFAAGAYEQYF
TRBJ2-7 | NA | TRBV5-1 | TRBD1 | TGCGCCAGCAGCAAACAAGGGGACAGGGCCTACGAGCAGTACTTC | CASSKQGDRAYEQYF
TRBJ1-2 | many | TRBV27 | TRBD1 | TGTGCCAGCAGCTTGCGGGCAGGGGGGGGCTACACCTTC | CASSLRAGGGYTF
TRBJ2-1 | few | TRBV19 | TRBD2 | TGTGCCAGTAGCCCACGGCGAATATCGGGACTAGTAACCTACAATGAGCAGTTCTTC | CASSPRRISGLVTYNEQFF
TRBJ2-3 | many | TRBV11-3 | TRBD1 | TGTGCCAGCAGCCGGGACAGGGACACAGATACGCAGTATTTT | CASSRDRDTDTQYF
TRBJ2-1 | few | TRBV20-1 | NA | TGCAGTGCTAGCCAGGGGCCTTCCTACAATGAGCAGTTCTTC | CSASQGPSYNEQFF
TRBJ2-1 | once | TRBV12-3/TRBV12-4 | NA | TGTGCCAGCAGTTCCACTAGGGAGACTAAGCAGTTCTTC | CASSSTRETKQFF
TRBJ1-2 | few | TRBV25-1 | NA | TGTGCCAGCAGTGAGGGGGCTCGGTATGGCTACACCTTC | CASSEGARYGYTF
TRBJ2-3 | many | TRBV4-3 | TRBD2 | TGCGCCAGCAGCCAAGAAGGAGCGGGAGGTGTAGATACGCAGTATTTT | CASSQEGAGGVDTQYF
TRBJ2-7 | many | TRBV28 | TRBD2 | TGTGCCAGCAGGAACCCTAGCGGGATTCTTACCTACGAGCAGTACTTC | CASRNPSGILTYEQYF
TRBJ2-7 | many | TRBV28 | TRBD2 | TGTGCCAGCAGATCCCCGCTAATCTCCCTAGCGGGAGACCCTGGCACCTACGAGCAGTACTTC | CASRSPLISLAGDPGTYEQYF
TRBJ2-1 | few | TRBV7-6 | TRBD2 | TGTGCCAGCAGCTTAGTTGATACTTCGAGCGGGAGGGCTTACAATGAGCAGTTCTTC | CASSLVDTSSGRAYNEQFF
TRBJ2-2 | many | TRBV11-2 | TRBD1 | TGTGCCAGCAGCTTAATCCAGGGGGCTACCGGGGAGCTGTTTTTT | CASSLIQGATGELFF
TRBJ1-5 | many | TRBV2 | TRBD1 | TGTGCCAGCAGCGACAGGGTTAGCAATCAGCCCCAGCATTTT | CASSDRVSNQPQHF
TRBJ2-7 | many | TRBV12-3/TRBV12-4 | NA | TGTGCCAGCACCGCTTCCCCCTGGAGTTGGAACTACGAGCAGTACTTC | CASTASPWSWNYEQYF
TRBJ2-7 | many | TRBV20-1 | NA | TGCAGTGCTAGAGACACCTTAATCGACTTCTCCTACGAGCAGTACTTC | CSARDTLIDFSYEQYF
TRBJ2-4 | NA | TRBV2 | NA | TGTGCCAGCAGTGAAGCCAACAGGGGACTAGCCAAAAACATTCAGTACTTC | CASSEANRGLAKNIQYF
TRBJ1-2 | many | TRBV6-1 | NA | TGTGCCAGCGGCTCCAAGGTCCGGTCCAACTATGGCTACACCTTC | CASGSKVRSNYGYTF
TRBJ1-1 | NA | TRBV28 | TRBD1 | TGTGCCAGCAGTTTGGTCGCAGGGGGGAACACTGAAGCTTTCTTT | CASSLVAGGNTEAFF